These T cell receptor beta chains were read from a single sample in a study of CD8+ T cells in alopecia areata. Sequenced by immunoSEQ multiplex PCR; TCRdb stores in-frame clones only, minus some. The data hold 150,000 to 200,000 clones, with 55% to 75% observed a single time. Sequences were derived from CD4+ T cells sorted from blood, sampled at week 24, from a patient treated with tofacitinib. These receptors were collected from a human donor with alopecia areata. Both conserved end residues are part of each CDR3. A D gene is named only where the DNA matches it firmly. Size values are once, few and many counts, or a class for expanded clones, and some rows have none.

V	D	length	size	J	DNA	CDR3
TRBV2	TRBD1	15	once	TRBJ1-5	TGTGCCAGCAGTGTGGGACAGGCGAGCAATCAGCCCCAGCATTTT	CASSVGQASNQPQHF
TRBV19	NA	14	NA	TRBJ1-4	TGTGCCAGTAGCCCGGGCAGCCTCGTCGAAAAACTGTTTTTT	CASSPGSLVEKLFF
TRBV9	TRBD2	16	few	TRBJ2-3	TGTGCCAGCAGCGCTGGAGGTAGCGGGGGGGCAGATACGCAGTATTTT	CASSAGGSGGADTQYF
TRBV4-1	NA	14	few	TRBJ1-2	TGCGCCAGCAGCCGGAGACAGGTTGGCTATGGCTACACCTTC	CASSRRQVGYGYTF
TRBV30	TRBD1	13	NA	TRBJ2-5	TGTGCCTGGAGTGGACAGGGGGGAGAGACCCAGTACTTC	CAWSGQGGETQYF
TRBV30	NA	12	NA	TRBJ2-7	TGTGCCTGGAGCGAGTTGGATCGGAAGCTGTACTTC	CAWSELDRKLYF
TRBV18	NA	12	NA	TRBJ1-1	TGTGCCAGCTCACCACCGGGACTTGAAGCTTTCTTT	CASSPPGLEAFF
TRBV7-8	NA	15	NA	TRBJ1-1	TGTGCCAGCAGCTTACGCCTGGGGGTTTGGTCTGAAGCTTTCTTT	CASSLRLGVWSEAFF
TRBV4-1	TRBD1	16	NA	TRBJ2-7	TGCGCCAGCAGCCAATCTGGACAGGGGGTTTCCTACGAGCAGTACTTC	CASSQSGQGVSYEQYF
TRBV29-1	NA	12	NA	TRBJ1-1	TGCAGCGTTGAACATATGAACACTGAAGCTTTCTTT	CSVEHMNTEAFF
TRBV19	NA	13	NA	TRBJ1-2	TGTGCCAGTAGTTCCGGGACCAGGATTGACTACACCTTC	CASSSGTRIDYTF
TRBV29-1	NA	14	NA	TRBJ2-6	TGCAGCGTTCCCAGGGAAGCTGGGGCCAACGTCCTGACTTTC	CSVPREAGANVLTF
TRBV7-2	NA	16	NA	TRBJ2-6	TGTGCCAGCAGCTTAGGGGGGAGTTCCGGGGCCAACGTCCTGACTTTC	CASSLGGSSGANVLTF
TRBV4-1	NA	16	NA	TRBJ1-4	TGCGCCAGCAGCCAAGATCGGGGGACCTTGGCTGAAAAACTGTTTTTT	CASSQDRGTLAEKLFF
TRBV19	NA	15	once	TRBJ1-5	TGTGCCAGTCTACCCGGGGGCCATAGCAATCAGCCCCAGCATTTT	CASLPGGHSNQPQHF
TRBV18	NA	14	once	TRBJ1-2	TGTGCCAGCTCACTTAAGGGCACCTCTGATGGCTACACCTTC	CASSLKGTSDGYTF
TRBV6-5	NA	15	NA	TRBJ2-1	TGTGCCAGCAGTTACTCTCTCAGCTCCTACAATGAGCAGTTCTTC	CASSYSLSSYNEQFF
TRBV7-9	TRBD2	16	NA	TRBJ2-3	TGTGCCAGCAGCTTGCGCCGCGGGAGCGTCACAGATACGCAGTATTTT	CASSLRRGSVTDTQYF
TRBV5-4	TRBD1	16	NA	TRBJ2-2	TGTGCCAGCAGCTTGAACAGGGGGCTAGGGACCGGGGAGCTGTTTTTT	CASSLNRGLGTGELFF
TRBV6-5	NA	11	NA	TRBJ2-7	TGTGCCAGCAGTACCAGCTACGAGCAGTACTTC	CASSTSYEQYF
TRBV7-2	NA	12	NA	TRBJ2-5	TGTGCCAGCAGCCCCCGGACAGAGACCCAGTACTTC	CASSPRTETQYF